The T cell receptor beta chain described here comes from a study of control samples from healthy donors and cancer patients. The germline gives CDR1 MNHEY, CDR2 SMNVEV (reference sequence). The V and J ends lost 7 bases and 4 bases, in that order; junction bases with no gene match: 11. This CDR3 is built from 16 residues. Here immunoSEQ multiplex PCR was the method, and the copy in TCRdb shows in-frame clones only, minus some. The table lists some 94,000 clones, roughly nine tenths of them singletons. Sample: blood. This receptor was taken from a woman aged 45-60 years in good health. The rearrangement joins TRBV27 to TRBJ2-4, with 9 positions matching TRBD2. The CDR3 loop is CASMKFASGAKNIQYF. DNA for the CDR3: TGTGCCAGCATGAAATTTGCTAGCGGGGCAAAAAACATTCAGTACTTC.